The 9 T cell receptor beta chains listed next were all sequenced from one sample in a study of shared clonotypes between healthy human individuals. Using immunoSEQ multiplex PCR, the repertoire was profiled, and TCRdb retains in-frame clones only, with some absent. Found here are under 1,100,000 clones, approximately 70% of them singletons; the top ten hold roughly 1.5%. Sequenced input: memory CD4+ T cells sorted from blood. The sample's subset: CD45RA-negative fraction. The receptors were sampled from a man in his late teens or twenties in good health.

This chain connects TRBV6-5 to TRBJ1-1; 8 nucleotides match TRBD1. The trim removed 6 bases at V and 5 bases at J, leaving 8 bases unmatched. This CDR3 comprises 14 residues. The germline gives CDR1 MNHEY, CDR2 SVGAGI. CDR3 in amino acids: CASRFPGGNTEAFF. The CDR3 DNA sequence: TGTGCCAGCAGATTCCCAGGGGGCAATACTGAAGCTTTCTTT.

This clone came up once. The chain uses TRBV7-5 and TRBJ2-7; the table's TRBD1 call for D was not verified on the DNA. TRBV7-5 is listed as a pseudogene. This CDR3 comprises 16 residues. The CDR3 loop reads CARSPSGTGFSYEQYF. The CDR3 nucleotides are TGTGCCAGAAGCCCCTCCGGGACAGGGTTTTCCTACGAGCAGTACTTC.

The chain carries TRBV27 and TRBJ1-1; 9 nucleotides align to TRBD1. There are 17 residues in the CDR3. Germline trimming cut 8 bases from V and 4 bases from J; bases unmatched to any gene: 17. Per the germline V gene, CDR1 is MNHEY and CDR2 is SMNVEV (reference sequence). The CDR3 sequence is CASGYKTGGRLTTEAFF. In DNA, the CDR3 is TGTGCCAGCGGCTATAAAACAGGGGGCAGGCTAACCACTGAAGCTTTCTTT.

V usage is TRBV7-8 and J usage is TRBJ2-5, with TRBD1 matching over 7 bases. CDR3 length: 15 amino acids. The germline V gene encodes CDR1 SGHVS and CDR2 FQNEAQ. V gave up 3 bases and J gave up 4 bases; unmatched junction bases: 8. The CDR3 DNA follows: TGTGCCAGCAGCTTGCGGACAGGCGGAGGAGAGACCCAGTACTTC. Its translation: CASSLRTGGGETQYF.

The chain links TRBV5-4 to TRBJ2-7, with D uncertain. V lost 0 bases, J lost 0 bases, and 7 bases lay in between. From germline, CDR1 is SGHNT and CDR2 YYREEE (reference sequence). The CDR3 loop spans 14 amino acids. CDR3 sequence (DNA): TGTGCCAGCAGCTTGGACACCCGCTCCTACGAGCAGTACTTC. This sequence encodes CASSLDTRSYEQYF. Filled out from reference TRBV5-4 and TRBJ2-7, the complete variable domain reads ETGVTQSPTHLIKTRGQQVTLRCSSQSGHNTVSWYQQALGQGPQFIFQYYREEENGRGNFPPRFSGLQFPNYSSELNVNALELDDSALYLCASSLDTRSYEQYFGPGTRLTVT.

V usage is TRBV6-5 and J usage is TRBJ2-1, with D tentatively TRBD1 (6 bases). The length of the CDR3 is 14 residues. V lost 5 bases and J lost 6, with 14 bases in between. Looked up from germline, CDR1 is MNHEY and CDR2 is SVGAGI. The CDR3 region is CASSQQGASNEQFF. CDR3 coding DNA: TGTGCCAGCAGTCAACAGGGCGCCTCCAATGAGCAGTTCTTC.

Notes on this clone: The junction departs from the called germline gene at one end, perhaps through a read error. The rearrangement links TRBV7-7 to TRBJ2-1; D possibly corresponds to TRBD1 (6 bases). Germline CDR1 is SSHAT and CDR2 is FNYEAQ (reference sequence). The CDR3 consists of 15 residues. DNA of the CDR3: TGTGCTAGCAGCCCCACTGGGGGCACGGCTGGGGAGCAGTTCTTC. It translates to CASSPTGGTAGEQFF.

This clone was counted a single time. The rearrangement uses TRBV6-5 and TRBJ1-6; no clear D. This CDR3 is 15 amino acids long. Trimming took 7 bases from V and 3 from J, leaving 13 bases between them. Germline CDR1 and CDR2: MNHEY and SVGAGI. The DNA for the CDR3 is TGTGCCAGCACCGAGAAAGGCTTCTATAATTCACCCCTCCACTTT. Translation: CASTEKGFYNSPLHF.

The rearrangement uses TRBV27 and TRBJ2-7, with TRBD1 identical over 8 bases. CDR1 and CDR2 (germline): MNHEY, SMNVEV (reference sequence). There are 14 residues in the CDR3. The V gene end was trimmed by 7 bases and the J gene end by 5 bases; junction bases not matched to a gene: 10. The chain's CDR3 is CASNQGDRPHEQYF. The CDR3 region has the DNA TGTGCCAGCAACCAGGGGGACAGGCCGCACGAGCAGTACTTC.